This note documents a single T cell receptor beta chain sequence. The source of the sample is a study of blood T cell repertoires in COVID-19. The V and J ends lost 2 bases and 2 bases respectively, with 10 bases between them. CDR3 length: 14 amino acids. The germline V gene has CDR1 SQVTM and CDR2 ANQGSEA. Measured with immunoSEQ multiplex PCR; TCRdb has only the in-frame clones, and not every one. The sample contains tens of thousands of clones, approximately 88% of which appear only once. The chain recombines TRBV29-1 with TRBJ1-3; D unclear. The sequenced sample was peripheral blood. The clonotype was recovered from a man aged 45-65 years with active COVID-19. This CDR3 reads CSVETSEAGNTIYF. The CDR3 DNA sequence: TGCAGCGTTGAAACCTCGGAGGCTGGAAACACCATATATTTT.